This paragraph covers one T cell receptor (beta chain) sequence. This sample stems from a study of shared T cell receptors in the human thymus. Only in-frame clones appear in the TCRdb table, and some are missing; sequencing was by immunoSEQ multiplex PCR. The sample lists 540,000 or so clones, around three quarters occurring once. The junction had 6 bases not matched to a gene; V was cut back by 1 base and J by 3 bases. This CDR3 spans 16 amino acids. Looked up from germline, CDR1 is SQVTM and CDR2 is ANQGSEA. This sample also appeared in a second study, on human thymus T cells. That study adds: Samples came from healthy Finnish infants during open corrective cardiac surgery. In corrective heart surgery, resections were taken, and these provided the thymus tissue. Use of V and J genes seemed skewed within the thymic and blood repertoires. Thymic TCR repertoires of unrelated people reportedly overlapped highly.

The rearrangement links TRBV29-1 to TRBJ2-2; 9 nucleotides align to TRBD2. This clonotype originated in a boy under two years old with a congenital heart defect. The sequencing sample was made of thymocytes. CDR3 amino acids: CSVEVQREDHTGELFF. The CDR3 DNA reads TGCAGCGTTGAAGTCCAGCGGGAGGATCACACCGGGGAGCTGTTTTTT.